The clone carrying this TCR beta chain was seen a handful of times. The entry originates in a study of blood T cells in healthy people across ages. For the second PCR, which ran for 7 to 11 cycles, a sample-barcoded 5' primer and a J-beta primer mix were used. TCRdb reprocessed the 5' RACE reads via MiXCR and lists one record per CDR3 protein. The repertoire holds roughly 500,000 distinct CDR3 sequences, with roughly 29% as singletons. CDR1 is MNHEY and CDR2 is SVGAGI in the germline V gene. The CDR3 extends over 14 amino acids. Those donating, healthy Caucasian individuals from Russia, were aged about 6 to 100.

The source of this sequence is an older woman in good health. This chain joins TRBV6-5 and TRBJ2-1, with a possible D match to TRBD1 (6 bases). The assigned J gene may be wrong: the sequence end matches TRBJ2-7 better. Sequencing was carried out using blood. The CDR3 loop reads CASSYAGEGYEQYF. In DNA, the CDR3 is TGTGCCAGCAGTTATGCAGGGGAAGGGTACGAGCAGTACTTC.